A selection of T cell receptor beta chains follows, all from one sample in a study of vaccination and CD4 T cells after COVID-19. Using its own MiXCR run on the PCR reads, TCRdb lists one record per CDR3 protein. The table includes roughly 20,000 distinct CDR3 sequences, approximately 60% detected once. The antigens of these receptors remain unknown. The sequencing input was CD4+ T cells from blood, cultured in vitro. The receptors derive from a human donor who had recovered from COVID-19. Both conserved end residues are part of each CDR3. The order of the fields is D gene, clone size, V gene, J gene, CDR3 DNA, CDR3 protein. A D gene is named only where the DNA matches it firmly. Not every row has a clone size; where given, it reads once, few, many or a size class.

>TRBD1|few|TRBV5-1|TRBJ1-1
TGCGCCAGCAGGTCGACCGGGACAGGGATCGAAGCTTTCTTT
CASRSTGTGIEAFF
>TRBD2|-|TRBV6-1|TRBJ2-1
TGTGCCAGCCGACTAGCTGCCAATGAGCAGTTCTTC
CASRLAANEQFF
>TRBD1|-|TRBV2|TRBJ2-3
TGTGCCAGCAGTGAACTGGGGGACAGTTTAGATACGCAGTATTTT
CASSELGDSLDTQYF
>-|-|TRBV29-1|TRBJ1-2
TGCAGCGTTGAAGGAGCGCCAGGGAGACATGGCTACACCTTC
CSVEGAPGRHGYTF
>TRBD2|-|TRBV10-2|TRBJ2-3
TGCGCCAGCGGGGCGGGAGAACGAGATACGCAGTATTTT
CASGAGERDTQYF
>-|few|TRBV7-2|TRBJ1-5
TGTGCCAGCAGCTTAGATCCAGGGGTCGATCAGCCCCAGCATTTT
CASSLDPGVDQPQHF
>-|-|TRBV25-1|TRBJ1-4
TGTGCCAGCATGCGGGGAAACGGAGAAAAACTGTTTTTT
CASMRGNGEKLFF
>-|-|TRBV20-1|TRBJ2-5
TGCAGTGCTAGAACCCTCCCAATGGGGGGACCACAAGAGACCCAGTACTTC
CSARTLPMGGPQETQYF
>-|-|TRBV5-1|TRBJ2-5
TGCGCCAGCAGCTTGGTCGCAGGGGCCCAAGAGACCCAGTACTTC
CASSLVAGAQETQYF
>-|-|TRBV18|TRBJ1-2
TGTGCCAGCTCACCAGTGGAGGGGAGCTATGGCTACACCTTC
CASSPVEGSYGYTF
>TRBD1|-|TRBV10-1|TRBJ1-1
TGCGCCAGCAGTGAATCAGGGGGGAACACTGAAGCTTTCTTT
CASSESGGNTEAFF
>TRBD2|-|TRBV7-8|TRBJ2-5
TGTGCCAGCAGCTTTGGGCTAGCGGGAGGTGCGTCGGAGACCCAGTACTTC
CASSFGLAGGASETQYF
>-|-|TRBV2|TRBJ1-5
TGTGCCAGCAGTGAATCAGGGGCCCAGCATTTT
CASSESGAQHF
>TRBD1|-|TRBV7-2|TRBJ2-4
TGTGCCAGCAGCAGCAGGGGGTTAGGGGACATTCAGTACTTC
CASSSRGLGDIQYF
>-|-|TRBV11-3|TRBJ2-7
TGTGCCAGCAGCTTCGACTACGAGCAGTACTTC
CASSFDYEQYF
>-|-|TRBV10-3|TRBJ1-1
TGTGCCATCAGTGGAATGGGTGACACTGAAGCTTTCTTT
CAISGMGDTEAFF
>TRBD1|few|TRBV7-9|TRBJ2-3
TGTGCCAGCAGCTGGCAGGGACAGGGCACAGATACGCAGTATTTT
CASSWQGQGTDTQYF
>TRBD1|-|TRBV7-9|TRBJ1-5
TGTGCCAGCAGCCCGGACAGGGACGGCAATCAGCCCCAGCATTTT
CASSPDRDGNQPQHF
>-|-|TRBV2|TRBJ1-6
TGTGCCAGCAGTGAATTATATTCACCCCTCCACTTT
CASSELYSPLHF
>-|few|TRBV7-8|TRBJ1-1
TGTGCCAGCAGCCCCTTCAGGGTGGAGAACACTGAAGCTTTCTTT
CASSPFRVENTEAFF
>-|few|TRBV24-1|TRBJ1-5
TGTGCCACCAGTGAGTCCAGGGAAGGTAGGGAGCCCCAGCATTTT
CATSESREGREPQHF
>-|-|TRBV5-4|TRBJ2-7
TGTGCCAGCAGCTTCCCCCCTGGGGACGAGCAGTACTTC
CASSFPPGDEQYF
>-|-|TRBV5-1|TRBJ2-2
TGCGCCAGCAGCCAACCAGGAAACACCGGGGAGCTGTTTTTT
CASSQPGNTGELFF
>-|few|TRBV20-1|TRBJ1-6
TGCAGTGCTAGGGCCGGGGATTCACCCCTCCACTTT
CSARAGDSPLHF
>-|-|TRBV7-8|TRBJ1-5
TGTGCCAGCAGCTTAAGGCCCCAAGGACAGCATAGCAATCAGCCCCAGCATTTT
CASSLRPQGQHSNQPQHF
>-|-|TRBV6-5|TRBJ1-5
TGTGCCAGCAGTTACTGGGAAGGTGGTCAGCCCCAGCATTTT
CASSYWEGGQPQHF
>-|-|TRBV19|TRBJ2-3
TGTGCCAGTAGTCAACCGTACACAGATACGCAGTATTTT
CASSQPYTDTQYF
>TRBD1|-|TRBV5-1|TRBJ1-2
TGCGCCAGCAGCTTTACGGACAGGGTACTCCATGGCTACACCTTC
CASSFTDRVLHGYTF
>-|-|TRBV6-1|TRBJ1-3
TGTGCCAGCAGTGTCGAAGTTCGACGGGGGTCGGGAAACACCATATATTTT
CASSVEVRRGSGNTIYF
>TRBD1|-|TRBV7-2|TRBJ2-7
TGTGCCAGCAGCCCAGCCGGGACAGATTCCTACGAGCAGTACTTC
CASSPAGTDSYEQYF
>-|-|TRBV5-1|TRBJ2-7
TGCGCCAGCACGATCGACCGGGGGGAGCAGTACTTC
CASTIDRGEQYF
>TRBD2|-|TRBV5-6|TRBJ2-3
TGTGCCAGCAGCTTGCCGGGACTAGCGGTAACTAGCACAGATACGCAGTATTTT
CASSLPGLAVTSTDTQYF
>TRBD1|-|TRBV2|TRBJ1-1
TGTGCCAGCAGCGCCGGGGGACAGGGTAACACTGAAGCTTTCTTT
CASSAGGQGNTEAFF
>-|-|TRBV19|TRBJ2-2
TGTGCCAGTAAAGGCGGGGGCGGAACCGGGGAGCTGTTTTTT
CASKGGGGTGELFF
>-|-|TRBV6-1|TRBJ1-1
TGTGCCAGCAGTCGGGACTCCGCCCGCGCTTTCTTT
CASSRDSARAFF
>-|-|TRBV30|TRBJ1-5
TGTGCCTGGAGTGTTTTGGCAGCGGATCAGCCCCAGCATTTT
CAWSVLAADQPQHF
>-|-|TRBV7-2|TRBJ2-7
TGTGCCAGCAGCACAGGGTTTTACGAGCAGTACTTC
CASSTGFYEQYF
>-|few|TRBV27|TRBJ1-2
TGTGCCAGCAGCCCCTATCGTGGGGGGGCGGATGGCTACACCTTC
CASSPYRGGADGYTF
>TRBD1|once|TRBV28|TRBJ2-7
TGTGCCAGCAGTTTAGGACAGGGACCGAGGTACGAGCAGTACTTC
CASSLGQGPRYEQYF
>-|few|TRBV6-5|TRBJ1-1
TGTGCCAGCAGTTTTAGACTGGGCGACACTGAAGCTTTCTTT
CASSFRLGDTEAFF
>-|-|TRBV7-2|TRBJ2-3
TGTGCCAGCAGCCTCCCGGGACGAAACCCCGGGGAGTATTTT
CASSLPGRNPGEYF
>-|-|TRBV11-3|TRBJ2-5
TGTGCCAGCAGCTCTCAAATACAAGAGACCCAGTACTTC
CASSSQIQETQYF
>TRBD2|-|TRBV20-1|TRBJ2-1
TGCAGTGCTAGATCCACTAGCGGGAGTGGTAATGAGCAGTTCTTC
CSARSTSGSGNEQFF
>-|-|TRBV19|TRBJ2-1
TGTGCCAGTAGTAGGCAGGTTACCTACAATGAGCAGTTCTTC
CASSRQVTYNEQFF
>-|-|TRBV19|TRBJ1-1
TGTGCCAGTAGTATAGCCCACACGGCGGAGACTGAAGCTTTCTTT
CASSIAHTAETEAFF
>-|-|TRBV7-6|TRBJ2-7
TGTGCCAGCAGCTTACAGGAGGACGACGAGCAGTACTTC
CASSLQEDDEQYF
>-|-|TRBV6-1|TRBJ2-3
TGTGCCAGCAGGCTGACTACCAGCACAGATACGCAGTATTTT
CASRLTTSTDTQYF
>-|-|TRBV6-1|TRBJ1-2
TGTGCCAGCAGGGAAGTTCCTTATCGCTACACCTTC
CASREVPYRYTF
>-|-|TRBV7-9|TRBJ2-2
TGTGCCAGCAGCCCGCAGGCCGGGGAGCTGTTTTTT
CASSPQAGELFF
>-|few|TRBV5-1|TRBJ1-1
TGCGCCACCCGGTGGGAGATGAACACTGAAGCTTTCTTT
CATRWEMNTEAFF
>-|few|TRBV7-8|TRBJ1-5
TGTGCCAGCAGCTTTCAGGGGACGGATCAGCCCCAGCATTTT
CASSFQGTDQPQHF
>-|-|TRBV15|TRBJ2-2
TGTGCCACCAGCAGAGGCTATGGGGAGCTGTTTTTT
CATSRGYGELFF
>TRBD1|-|TRBV24-1|TRBJ1-4
TGTGCCACCAGTGACGCCGGACAGGGCGAGGAAAAACTGTTTTTT
CATSDAGQGEEKLFF